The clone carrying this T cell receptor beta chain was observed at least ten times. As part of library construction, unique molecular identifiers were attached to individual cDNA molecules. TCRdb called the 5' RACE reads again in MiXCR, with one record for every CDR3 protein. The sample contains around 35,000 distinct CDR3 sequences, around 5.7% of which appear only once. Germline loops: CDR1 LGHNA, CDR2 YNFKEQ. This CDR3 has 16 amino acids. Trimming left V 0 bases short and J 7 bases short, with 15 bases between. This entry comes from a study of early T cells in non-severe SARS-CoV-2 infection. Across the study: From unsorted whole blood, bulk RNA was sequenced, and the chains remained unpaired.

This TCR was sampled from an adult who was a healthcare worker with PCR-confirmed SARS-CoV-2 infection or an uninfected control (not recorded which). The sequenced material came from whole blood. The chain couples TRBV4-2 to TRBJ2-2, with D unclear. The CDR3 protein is CASSQDMVAHFGELFF. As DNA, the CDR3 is TGTGCCAGCAGCCAAGACATGGTAGCTCACTTCGGGGAGCTGTTTTTT.